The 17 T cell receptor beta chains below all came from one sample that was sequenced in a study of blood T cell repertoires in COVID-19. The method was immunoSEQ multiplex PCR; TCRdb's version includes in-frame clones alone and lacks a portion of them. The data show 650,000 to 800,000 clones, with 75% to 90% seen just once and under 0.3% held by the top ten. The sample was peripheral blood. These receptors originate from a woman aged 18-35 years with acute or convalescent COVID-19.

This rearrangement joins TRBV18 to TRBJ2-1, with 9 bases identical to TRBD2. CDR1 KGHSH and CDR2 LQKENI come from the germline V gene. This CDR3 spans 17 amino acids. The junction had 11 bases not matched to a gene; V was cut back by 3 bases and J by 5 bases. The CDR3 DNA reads TGTGCCAGCTCACCGTCGCCGTCTAGCGGGGATAACAATGAGCAGTTCTTC. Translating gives CASSPSPSSGDNNEQFF.

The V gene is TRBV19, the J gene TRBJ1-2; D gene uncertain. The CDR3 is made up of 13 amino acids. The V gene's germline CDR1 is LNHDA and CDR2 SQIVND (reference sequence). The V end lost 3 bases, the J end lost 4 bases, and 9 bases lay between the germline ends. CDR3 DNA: TGTGCCAGTAGTATCCCAGATTCCTATGGCTACACCTTC. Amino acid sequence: CASSIPDSYGYTF.

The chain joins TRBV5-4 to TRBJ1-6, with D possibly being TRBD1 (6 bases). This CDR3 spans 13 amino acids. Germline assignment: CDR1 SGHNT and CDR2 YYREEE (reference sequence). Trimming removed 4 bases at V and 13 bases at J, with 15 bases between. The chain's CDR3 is CASSRNRERPLHF. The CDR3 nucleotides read TGTGCCAGCAGCCGCAACAGGGAGCGGCCCCTCCACTTT.

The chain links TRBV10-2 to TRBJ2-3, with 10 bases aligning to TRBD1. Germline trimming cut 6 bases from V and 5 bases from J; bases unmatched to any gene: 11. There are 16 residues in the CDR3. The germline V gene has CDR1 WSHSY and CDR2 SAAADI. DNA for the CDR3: TGCGCCAGCAGGACCACCGACAGGGGGCTGGTAGATACGCAGTATTTT. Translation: CASRTTDRGLVDTQYF.

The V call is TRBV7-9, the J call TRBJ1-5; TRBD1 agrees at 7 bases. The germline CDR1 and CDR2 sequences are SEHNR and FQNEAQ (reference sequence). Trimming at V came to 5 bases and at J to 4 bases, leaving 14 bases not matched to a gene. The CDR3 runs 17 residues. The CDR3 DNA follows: TGTGCCAGCAGCCCAGGGGGGTTAGGGCAAGGAAATCAGCCCCAGCATTTT. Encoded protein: CASSPGGLGQGNQPQHF. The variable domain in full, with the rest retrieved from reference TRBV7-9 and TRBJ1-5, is DTGVSQNPRHKITKRGQNVTFRCDPISEHNRLYWYRQTLGQGPEFLTYFQNEAQLEKSRLLSDRFSAERPKGSFSTLEIQRTEQGDSAMYLCASSPGGLGQGNQPQHFGDGTRLSIL.

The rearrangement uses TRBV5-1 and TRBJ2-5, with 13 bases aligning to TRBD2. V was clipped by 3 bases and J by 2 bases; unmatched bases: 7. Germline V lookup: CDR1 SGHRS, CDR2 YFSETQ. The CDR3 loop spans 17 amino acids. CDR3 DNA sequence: TGCGCCAGCAGCTCGTGGACTAGCGGGGGCCTTCAAGAGACCCAGTACTTC. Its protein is CASSSWTSGGLQETQYF.

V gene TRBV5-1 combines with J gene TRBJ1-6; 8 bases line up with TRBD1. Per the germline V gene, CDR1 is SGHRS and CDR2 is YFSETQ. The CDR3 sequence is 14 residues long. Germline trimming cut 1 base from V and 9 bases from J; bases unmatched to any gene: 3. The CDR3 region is CASSLSTGGSPLHF. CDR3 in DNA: TGCGCCAGCAGCTTGAGCACAGGGGGTTCACCCCTCCACTTT.

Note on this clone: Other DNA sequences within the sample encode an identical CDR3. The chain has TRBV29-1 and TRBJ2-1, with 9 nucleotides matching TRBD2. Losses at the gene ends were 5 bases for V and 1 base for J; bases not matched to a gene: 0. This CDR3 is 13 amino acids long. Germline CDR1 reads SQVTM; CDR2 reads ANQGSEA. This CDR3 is CSVSGGSYNEQFF. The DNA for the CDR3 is TGCAGCGTTAGCGGGGGGTCCTACAATGAGCAGTTCTTC.

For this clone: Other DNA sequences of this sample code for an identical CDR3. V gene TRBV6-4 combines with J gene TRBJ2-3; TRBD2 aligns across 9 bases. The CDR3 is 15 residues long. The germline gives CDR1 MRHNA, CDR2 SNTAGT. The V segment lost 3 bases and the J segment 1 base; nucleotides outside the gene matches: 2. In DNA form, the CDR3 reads TGTGCCAGCAGTGAAGGCGGGGGGGGCACAGATACGCAGTATTTT. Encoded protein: CASSEGGGGTDTQYF.

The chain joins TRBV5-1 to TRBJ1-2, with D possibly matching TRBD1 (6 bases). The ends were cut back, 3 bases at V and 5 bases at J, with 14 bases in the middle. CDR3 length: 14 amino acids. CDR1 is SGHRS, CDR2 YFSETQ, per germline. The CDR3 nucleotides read TGCGCCAGCAGCTCACGGGACAAGAGTTATGGCTACACCTTC. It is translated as CASSSRDKSYGYTF.

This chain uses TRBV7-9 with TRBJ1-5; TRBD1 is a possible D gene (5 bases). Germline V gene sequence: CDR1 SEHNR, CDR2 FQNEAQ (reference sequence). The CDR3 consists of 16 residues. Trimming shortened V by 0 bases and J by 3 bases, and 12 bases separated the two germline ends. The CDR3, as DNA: TGTGCCAGCAGCTTAGCGCGGGGGGACCCCAATCAGCCCCAGCATTTT. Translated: CASSLARGDPNQPQHF. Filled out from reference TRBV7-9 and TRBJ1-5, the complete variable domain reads DTGVSQNPRHKITKRGQNVTFRCDPISEHNRLYWYRQTLGQGPEFLTYFQNEAQLEKSRLLSDRFSAERPKGSFSTLEIQRTEQGDSAMYLCASSLARGDPNQPQHFGDGTRLSIL.

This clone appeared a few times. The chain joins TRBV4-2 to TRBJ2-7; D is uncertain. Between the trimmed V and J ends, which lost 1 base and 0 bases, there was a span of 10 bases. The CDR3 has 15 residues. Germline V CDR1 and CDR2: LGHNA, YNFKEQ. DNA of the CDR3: TGTGCCAGCAGCCAAGTTAAGAGTTCCTCCTACGAGCAGTACTTC. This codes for CASSQVKSSSYEQYF.

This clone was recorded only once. CDR3 sequence: CASSEFGSAGRMNEQFF. CDR3 DNA: TGTGCCAGCAGTGAATTCGGATCGGCGGGGCGCATGAATGAGCAGTTCTTC. The chain employs TRBV25-1 and TRBJ2-1; a weak D match, TRBD2 (6 bases). Per germline, CDR1 MGHDK and CDR2 SYGVNS. CDR3 size: 17 residues. Trimming left V 1 base short and J 7 bases short, with 20 bases between.

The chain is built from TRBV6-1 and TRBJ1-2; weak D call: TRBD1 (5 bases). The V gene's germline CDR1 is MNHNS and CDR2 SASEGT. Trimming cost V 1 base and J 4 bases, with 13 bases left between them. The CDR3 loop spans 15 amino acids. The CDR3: CASSEVWQGGYGYTF. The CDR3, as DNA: TGTGCCAGCAGTGAAGTTTGGCAGGGAGGCTATGGCTACACCTTC.

CDR3 region: CRTGTNYGYTF. In DNA form, the CDR3 reads TGTCGGACAGGGACTAACTATGGCTACACCTTC. V is TRBV6-5 and J is TRBJ1-2, with 8 bases lining up with TRBD1. Germline V CDR1 and CDR2: MNHEY, SVGAGI. The CDR3 length is 11 residues.

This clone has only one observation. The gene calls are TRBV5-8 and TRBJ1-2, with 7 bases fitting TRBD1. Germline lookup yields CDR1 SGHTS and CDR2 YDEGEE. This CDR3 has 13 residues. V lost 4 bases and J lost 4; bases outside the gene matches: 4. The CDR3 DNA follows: TGTGCCAGCAGCCCAAGACAGGGCTATGGCTACACCTTC. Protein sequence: CASSPRQGYGYTF.

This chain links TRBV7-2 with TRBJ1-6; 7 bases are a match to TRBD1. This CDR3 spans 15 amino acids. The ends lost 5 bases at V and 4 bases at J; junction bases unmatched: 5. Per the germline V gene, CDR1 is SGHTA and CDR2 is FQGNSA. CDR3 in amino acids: CASSTRQGYNSPLHF. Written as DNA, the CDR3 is TGTGCCAGCAGCACCCGACAGGGTTATAATTCACCCCTCCACTTT.